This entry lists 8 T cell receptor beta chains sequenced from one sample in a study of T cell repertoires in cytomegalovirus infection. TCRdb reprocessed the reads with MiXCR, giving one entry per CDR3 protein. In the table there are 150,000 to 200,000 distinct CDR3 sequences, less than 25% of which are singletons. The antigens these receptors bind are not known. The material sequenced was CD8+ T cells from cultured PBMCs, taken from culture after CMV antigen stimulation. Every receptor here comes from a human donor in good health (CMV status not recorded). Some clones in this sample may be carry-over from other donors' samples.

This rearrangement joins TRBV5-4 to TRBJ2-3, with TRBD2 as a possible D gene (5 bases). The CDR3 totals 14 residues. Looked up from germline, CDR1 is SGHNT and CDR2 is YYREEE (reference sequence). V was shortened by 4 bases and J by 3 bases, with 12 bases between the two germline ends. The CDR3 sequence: CASSPEGVTDTQYF. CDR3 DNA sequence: TGTGCCAGCAGCCCAGAGGGAGTAACAGATACGCAGTATTTT.

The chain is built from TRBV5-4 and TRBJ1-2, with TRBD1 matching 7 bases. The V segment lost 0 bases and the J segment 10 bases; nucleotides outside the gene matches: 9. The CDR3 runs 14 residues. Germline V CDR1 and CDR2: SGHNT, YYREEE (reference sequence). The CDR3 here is CASSLERDSLSYTF. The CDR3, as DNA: TGTGCCAGCAGCTTGGAACGGGACAGCCTTTCCTACACCTTC.

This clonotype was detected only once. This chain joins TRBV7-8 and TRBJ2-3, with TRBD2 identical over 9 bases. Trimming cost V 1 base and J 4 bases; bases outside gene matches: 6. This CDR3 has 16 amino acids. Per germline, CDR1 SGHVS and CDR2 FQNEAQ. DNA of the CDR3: TGTGCCAGCAGCTTAGGGGCGGGGGGGCGTGCAGATACGCAGTATTTT. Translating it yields CASSLGAGGRADTQYF. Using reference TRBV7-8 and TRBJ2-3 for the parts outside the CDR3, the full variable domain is GAGVSQSPRYKVAKRGQDVALRCDPISGHVSLFWYQQALGQGPEFLTYFQNEAQLDKSGLPSDRFFAERPEGSVSTLKIQRTQQEDSAVYLCASSLGAGGRADTQYFGPGTRLTVL.

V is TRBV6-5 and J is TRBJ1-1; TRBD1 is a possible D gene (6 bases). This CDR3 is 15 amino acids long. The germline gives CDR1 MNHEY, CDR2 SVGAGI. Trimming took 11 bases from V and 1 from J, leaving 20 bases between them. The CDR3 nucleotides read TGTGCCCGCAACTTACAGGGTTTTGGGAACACTGAAGCTTTCTTT. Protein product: CARNLQGFGNTEAFF.

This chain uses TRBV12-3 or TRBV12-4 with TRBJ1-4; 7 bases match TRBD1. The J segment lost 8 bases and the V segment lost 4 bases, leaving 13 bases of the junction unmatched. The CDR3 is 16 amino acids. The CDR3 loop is CASSSPYRGPGEKLFF. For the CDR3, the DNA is TGTGCCAGCAGTTCACCTTACAGGGGCCCCGGGGAAAAACTGTTTTTT.

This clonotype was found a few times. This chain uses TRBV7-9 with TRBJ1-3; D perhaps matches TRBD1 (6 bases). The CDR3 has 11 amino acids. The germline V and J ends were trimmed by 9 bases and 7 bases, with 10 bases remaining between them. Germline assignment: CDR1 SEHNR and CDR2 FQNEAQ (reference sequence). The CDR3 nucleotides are TGTGCCAGTGGGGGCAGCAACACCATATATTTT. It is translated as CASGGSNTIYF. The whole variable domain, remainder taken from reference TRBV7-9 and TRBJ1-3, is DTGVSQNPRHKITKRGQNVTFRCDPISEHNRLYWYRQTLGQGPEFLTYFQNEAQLEKSRLLSDRFSAERPKGSFSTLEIQRTEQGDSAMYLCASGGSNTIYFGEGSWLTVV.

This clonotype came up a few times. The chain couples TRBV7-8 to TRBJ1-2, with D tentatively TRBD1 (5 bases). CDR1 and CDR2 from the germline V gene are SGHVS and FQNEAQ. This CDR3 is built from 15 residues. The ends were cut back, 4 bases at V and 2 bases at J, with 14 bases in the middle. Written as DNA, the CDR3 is TGTGCCAGCAGCTCCGAGGGGCGTGCCAACTATGGCTACACCTTC. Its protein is CASSSEGRANYGYTF.

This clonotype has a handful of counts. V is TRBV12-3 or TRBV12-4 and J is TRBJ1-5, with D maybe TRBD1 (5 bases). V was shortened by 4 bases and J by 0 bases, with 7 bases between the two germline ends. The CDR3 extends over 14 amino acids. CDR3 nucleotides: TGTGCCAGCAGTTGGACAAGTAGCAATCAGCCCCAGCATTTT. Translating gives CASSWTSSNQPQHF.